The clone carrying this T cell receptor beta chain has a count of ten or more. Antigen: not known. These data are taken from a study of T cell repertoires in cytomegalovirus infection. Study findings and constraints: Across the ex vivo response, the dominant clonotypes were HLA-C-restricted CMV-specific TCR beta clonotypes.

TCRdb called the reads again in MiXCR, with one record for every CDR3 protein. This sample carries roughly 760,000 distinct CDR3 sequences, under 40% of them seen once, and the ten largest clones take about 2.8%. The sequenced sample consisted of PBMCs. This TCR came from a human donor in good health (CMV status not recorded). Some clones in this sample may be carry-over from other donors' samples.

The CDR3 nucleotides are TGTGCCAGCAGCTTAGAACCCGCCTACGAGCAGTACTTC. Amino acid sequence: CASSLEPAYEQYF. The J gene is TRBJ2-7, the V gene TRBV7-8; D gene unclear. The CDR3 spans 13 residues. The germline V gene has CDR1 SGHVS and CDR2 FQNEAQ. V dropped 1 base and J dropped 2 bases, with 6 bases sitting between them.